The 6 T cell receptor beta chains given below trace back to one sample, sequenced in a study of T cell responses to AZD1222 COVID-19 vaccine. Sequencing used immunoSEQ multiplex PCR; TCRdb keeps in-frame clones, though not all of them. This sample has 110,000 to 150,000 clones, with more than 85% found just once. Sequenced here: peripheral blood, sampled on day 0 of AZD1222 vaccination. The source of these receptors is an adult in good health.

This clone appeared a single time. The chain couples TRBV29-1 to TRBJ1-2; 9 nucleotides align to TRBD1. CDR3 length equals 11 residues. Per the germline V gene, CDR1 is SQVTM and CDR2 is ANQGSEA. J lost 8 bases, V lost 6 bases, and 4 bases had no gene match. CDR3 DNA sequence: TGCAGCGTCCGAGGACAGGGGGGCTACACCTTC. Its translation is CSVRGQGGYTF.

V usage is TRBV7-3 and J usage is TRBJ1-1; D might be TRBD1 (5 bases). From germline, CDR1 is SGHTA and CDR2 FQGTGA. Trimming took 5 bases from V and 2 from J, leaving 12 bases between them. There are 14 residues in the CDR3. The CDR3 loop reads CASSLDGDNTEAFF. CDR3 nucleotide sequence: TGTGCCAGCAGCCTTGACGGGGACAACACTGAAGCTTTCTTT. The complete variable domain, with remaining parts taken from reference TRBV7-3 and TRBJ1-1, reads GAGVSQTPSNKVTEKGKYVELRCDPISGHTALYWYRQSLGQGPEFLIYFQGTGAADDSGLPNDRFFAVRPEGSVSTLKIQRTERGDSAVYLCASSLDGDNTEAFFGQGTRLTVV.

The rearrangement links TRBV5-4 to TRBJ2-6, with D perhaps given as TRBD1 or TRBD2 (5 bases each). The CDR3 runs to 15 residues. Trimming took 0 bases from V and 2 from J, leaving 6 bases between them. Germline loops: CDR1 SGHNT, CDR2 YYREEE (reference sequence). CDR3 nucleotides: TGTGCCAGCAGCTTGGGGGGGACTGGGGCCAACGTCCTGACTTTC. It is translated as CASSLGGTGANVLTF. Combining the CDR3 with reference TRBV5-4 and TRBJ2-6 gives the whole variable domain ETGVTQSPTHLIKTRGQQVTLRCSSQSGHNTVSWYQQALGQGPQFIFQYYREEENGRGNFPPRFSGLQFPNYSSELNVNALELDDSALYLCASSLGGTGANVLTFGAGSRLTVL.

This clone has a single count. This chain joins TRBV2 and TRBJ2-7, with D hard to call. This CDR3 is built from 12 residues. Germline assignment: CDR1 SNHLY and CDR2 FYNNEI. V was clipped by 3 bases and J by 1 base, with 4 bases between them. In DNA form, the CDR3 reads TGTGCCAGCAGTGACAATTCCTACGAGCAGTACTTC. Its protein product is CASSDNSYEQYF.

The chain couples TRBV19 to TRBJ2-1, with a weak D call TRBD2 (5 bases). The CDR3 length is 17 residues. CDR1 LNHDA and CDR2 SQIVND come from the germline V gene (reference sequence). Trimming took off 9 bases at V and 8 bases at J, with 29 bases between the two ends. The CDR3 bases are TGTGCCAGCAAAGGCGGACTCCGCCCGGCTGAAATACATGAGCAGTTCTTC. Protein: CASKGGLRPAEIHEQFF.

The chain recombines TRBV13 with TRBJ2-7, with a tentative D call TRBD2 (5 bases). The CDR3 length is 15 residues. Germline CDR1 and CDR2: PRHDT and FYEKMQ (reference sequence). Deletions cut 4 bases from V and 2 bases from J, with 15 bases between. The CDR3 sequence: CASSSFRRVPYEQYF. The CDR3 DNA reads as TGTGCCAGCAGCTCATTTCGGCGGGTCCCCTACGAGCAGTACTTC.